The rows below give T cell receptor beta chains drawn from one sample of a study of CD8 T cells in ankylosing spondylitis. TCRdb independently ran MiXCR on the 5' RACE reads; one entry per CDR3 protein. The sample has 250,000 to 300,000 distinct CDR3 sequences; 20% are singletons. Sequenced input: blood, either unsorted or a sorted T cell fraction (not recorded which). The source is a male donor with ankylosing spondylitis or in good health (not recorded which). The CDR3 runs from the conserved cysteine through the conserved F or W. A D gene is named only where the DNA matches it firmly. For some rows the clone size is stated as once, few or many, or as a class when expanded; others skip it.

J: TRBJ1-1
V: TRBV18
D: .
size: .
length: 13
CDR3: CASSTVPSSEAFF
DNA: TGTGCCAGCTCGACAGTCCCTTCATCTGAAGCTTTCTTT

J: TRBJ2-1
V: TRBV5-1
D: TRBD2
size: many
length: 17
CDR3: CASSLLAGAPSYNEQFF
DNA: TGCGCCAGCAGCTTGTTAGCGGGGGCCCCCTCCTACAATGAGCAGTTCTTC

J: TRBJ1-1
V: TRBV6-2/TRBV6-3
D: .
size: many
length: 14
CDR3: CASSYPTVNTEAFF
DNA: TGTGCCAGCAGTTACCCGACTGTGAACACTGAAGCTTTCTTT

J: TRBJ2-2
V: TRBV24-1
D: TRBD2
size: few
length: 13
CDR3: CATSKTKGLELFF
DNA: TGTGCCACCTCCAAAACCAAGGGACTAGAGCTGTTTTTT

J: TRBJ2-2
V: TRBV5-1
D: .
size: .
length: 15
CDR3: CASSLAKGNTGELFF
DNA: TGCGCCAGCAGCTTGGCCAAGGGGAACACCGGGGAGCTGTTTTTT

J: TRBJ2-3
V: TRBV11-2
D: .
size: many
length: 14
CDR3: CASSLGNIRDTQYF
DNA: TGTGCCAGCAGCTTGGGCAACATCCGGGATACGCAGTATTTT

J: TRBJ2-3
V: TRBV5-1
D: TRBD2
size: .
length: 14
CDR3: CASRAGGSADTQYF
DNA: TGCGCCAGCAGAGCGGGAGGTTCCGCAGATACGCAGTATTTT

J: TRBJ2-3
V: TRBV27
D: TRBD2
size: few
length: 14
CDR3: CASMAAGRTDTQYF
DNA: TGTGCCAGCATGGCAGCGGGGCGGACAGATACGCAGTATTTT

J: TRBJ2-4
V: TRBV2
D: TRBD2
size: .
length: 14
CDR3: CASSYGTSRNIQYF
DNA: TGTGCCAGCAGCTACGGGACTAGCAGAAACATTCAGTACTTC

J: TRBJ2-5
V: TRBV3-1
D: TRBD1
size: many
length: 13
CDR3: CASSQGTEETQYF
DNA: TGCGCCAGCAGCCAAGGGACAGAAGAGACCCAGTACTTC

J: TRBJ1-2
V: TRBV7-9
D: TRBD1
size: .
length: 14
CDR3: CASSLATGGRGYTF
DNA: TGTGCCAGCAGCTTAGCCACAGGGGGCCGCGGCTACACCTTC

J: TRBJ2-2
V: TRBV5-1
D: .
size: few
length: 14
CDR3: CASSLVSKGGELFF
DNA: TGCGCCAGCAGCTTGGTTTCTAAGGGCGGGGAGCTGTTTTTT

J: TRBJ1-5
V: TRBV6-2/TRBV6-3
D: .
size: .
length: 12
CDR3: CASADSFGPQHF
DNA: TGTGCCAGCGCCGACAGCTTCGGGCCCCAGCATTTT

J: TRBJ1-5
V: TRBV5-1
D: .
size: few
length: 15
CDR3: CASSLDGISNQPQHF
DNA: TGCGCCAGCAGCTTGGATGGCATTAGCAATCAGCCCCAGCATTTT

J: TRBJ1-3
V: TRBV3-1
D: .
size: .
length: 17
CDR3: CASSQDLGGNSGNTIYF
DNA: TGTGCCAGCAGCCAAGATTTAGGGGGGAACTCTGGAAACACCATATATTTT